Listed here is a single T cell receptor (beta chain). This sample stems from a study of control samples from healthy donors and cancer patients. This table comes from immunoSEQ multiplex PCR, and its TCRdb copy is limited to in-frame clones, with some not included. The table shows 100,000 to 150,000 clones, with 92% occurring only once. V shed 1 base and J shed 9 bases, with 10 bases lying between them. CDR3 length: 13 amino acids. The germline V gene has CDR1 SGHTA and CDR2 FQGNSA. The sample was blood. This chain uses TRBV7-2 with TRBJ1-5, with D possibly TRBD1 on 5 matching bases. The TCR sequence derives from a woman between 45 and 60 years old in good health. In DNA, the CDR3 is TGTGCCAGCAGCTTAGACGGGGGTAGGCCCCAGCATTTT. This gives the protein CASSLDGGRPQHF.